Shown below are 8 T cell receptor beta chains from a single sample sequenced in a study of T cell responses to AZD1222 COVID-19 vaccine. The assay was immunoSEQ multiplex PCR, and TCRdb's table has in-frame clones only and misses some. The sample shows tens of thousands of clones, approximately 91% of them seen only once. This specimen was peripheral blood, taken on day 0 of AZD1222 vaccination. The origin of the receptors is an adult in good health.

V gene TRBV30 combines with J gene TRBJ1-5; D unresolved. The CDR3 has 13 residues. Germline values: CDR1 GTSNPN, CDR2 SVGIG (reference sequence). Trimming cost V 5 bases and J 0 bases, with 8 bases left between them. CDR3 coding DNA: TGTGCCTGGGGAGTAGATAGCAATCAGCCCCAGCATTTT. Amino acids: CAWGVDSNQPQHF.

The chain combines TRBV24-1 with TRBJ2-2; D is ambiguous. V was clipped by 5 bases and J by 4 bases, with 7 bases between them. CDR3 length: 13 amino acids. Germline loops: CDR1 KGHDR, CDR2 SFDVKD. CDR3 bases: TGTGCCACCAGTGTTTTAGCCACCGGGGAGCTGTTTTTT. Amino acid sequence: CATSVLATGELFF.

The chain couples TRBV4-1 to TRBJ1-6, with 11 positions matching TRBD1. The CDR3 is 16 residues long. Per the germline V gene, CDR1 is MGHRA and CDR2 is YSYEKL. After removal of 2 bases from V and 10 bases from J, the junction contained 7 bases not matched to a gene. CDR3 residues: CASSQRPGQGESPLHF. Here the CDR3 DNA reads TGCGCCAGCAGCCAAAGACCGGGACAGGGGGAATCACCCCTCCACTTT.

CDR3 amino acids: CASSYSGQGWTEAFF. The CDR3 coding sequence is TGTGCCAGCAGTTACTCAGGACAGGGTTGGACTGAAGCTTTCTTT. The genes are TRBV6-5 and TRBJ1-1; 8 positions match TRBD1. The junction had 5 bases not matched to a gene; V was cut back by 0 bases and J by 5 bases. This CDR3 comprises 15 residues. CDR1 and CDR2 (germline): MNHEY, SVGAGI.

J is TRBJ2-1 and V is TRBV6-2 or TRBV6-3; tentative D call: TRBD1 (5 bases). Trimming took off 4 bases at V and 11 bases at J, with 15 bases between the two ends. CDR3 size: 13 residues. CDR1 and CDR2 (germline): MNHEY, SVGEGT. This CDR3 reads CASSSHNYRKQFF. The DNA of the CDR3 is TGTGCCAGCAGTTCCCACAACTACAGGAAGCAGTTCTTC.

V is TRBV9 and J is TRBJ2-7; the D is unclear. V gave up 0 bases and J gave up 7 bases, with 14 bases separating them. Germline CDR1 SGDLS, CDR2 YYNGEE. This CDR3 is built from 14 residues. The chain's CDR3 is CASSVAYNPLEQYF. CDR3 sequence (DNA): TGTGCCAGCAGCGTAGCGTACAACCCCCTTGAGCAGTACTTC.

The chain carries TRBV20-1 and TRBJ2-2; D unclear. The CDR3 loop spans 14 amino acids. Germline-derived CDR1 and CDR2 are DFQATT and SNEGSKA (reference sequence). Trimming pared 3 bases from V and 1 base from J, leaving 9 bases between. The CDR3 sequence: CSASGTENTGELFF. CDR3 in DNA: TGCAGTGCTAGTGGTACAGAGAACACCGGGGAGCTGTTTTTT.

This chain links TRBV5-1 with TRBJ2-2; weak D call: TRBD1 (6 bases). The CDR3 contains 17 residues. Trimming removed 0 bases from V and 0 bases from J, with 12 bases in between. The germline CDR1 and CDR2 sequences are SGHRS and YFSETQ. CDR3 DNA sequence: TGCGCCAGCAGCTTGGTAGGGGGTCTTCCGAACACCGGGGAGCTGTTTTTT. Amino acid sequence: CASSLVGGLPNTGELFF.